The rows below give T cell receptor beta chains drawn from one sample of a study of blood T cell repertoires in COVID-19. The table came from immunoSEQ multiplex PCR; TCRdb's copy has only in-frame clones and leaves some out. Of around 270,000 clones in the sample, 70% to 85% were seen once. Sequences were obtained from peripheral blood. The receptor set was obtained from a human donor with COVID-19, enrolled during active disease. The donor label of this sample is uncertain. The CDR3 runs from the conserved cysteine through the conserved F or W. A D gene is named only where the DNA matches it firmly. Part of the rows lack a size; the others show once, few, many or a class for expanded clones.

>TRBJ1-4|TRBV30|NA|NA
TGTGCCTGGAGTGAACTTCCCAGTAGGGGGACTAATGAAAAACTGTTTTTT
CAWSELPSRGTNEKLFF
>TRBJ1-3|TRBV7-2|NA|NA
TGTGCCAGCAGCGCGTCGGGGACTCCTGGAAACACCATATATTTT
CASSASGTPGNTIYF
>TRBJ1-3|TRBV11-2|NA|TRBD1
TGTGCCAGCAGCTTTCGACAGGGGGGGGGTAATCCTGGAAACACCATATATTTT
CASSFRQGGGNPGNTIYF
>TRBJ2-7|TRBV7-2|NA|NA
TGTGCCAGCAGCTCCGCCTGGGAGTTCTCCTACGAGCAGTACTTC
CASSSAWEFSYEQYF
>TRBJ2-4|TRBV11-3|once|TRBD1
TGTGCCAGCAGCTTAGGGGGACAGGGGAAAAACATTCAGTACTTC
CASSLGGQGKNIQYF
>TRBJ2-7|TRBV3-1/TRBV3-2|NA|NA
TGTGCCAGCACCTCGGACAGCACCTACGAGCAGTACTTC
CASTSDSTYEQYF
>TRBJ1-2|TRBV7-2|once|TRBD1
TGTGCCAGCAGCATACAGGGGGCATCTAACTATGGCTACACCTTC
CASSIQGASNYGYTF
>TRBJ2-5|TRBV9|few|TRBD2
TGTGCCAGCAGCGTAGGACTAGCGGGAGCTGAGACCCAGTACTTC
CASSVGLAGAETQYF
>TRBJ2-7|TRBV6-6|once|NA
TGTGCCAGCAGCTTAGAGCCAACCTACGAGCAGTACTTC
CASSLEPTYEQYF
>TRBJ1-2|TRBV6-5|NA|NA
TGTGCCAGCAGTTACTCGAGGGAAATCGGCTACACCTTC
CASSYSREIGYTF
>TRBJ1-2|TRBV4-1|NA|NA
TGCGCCAGCAGCTCCTTAGGGGGTCTGCGTGGCTACACCTTC
CASSSLGGLRGYTF
>TRBJ2-3|TRBV7-2|NA|NA
TGTGCCAGCAGCGAGCGTAGGCGGGAAGCAGATACGCAGTATTTT
CASSERRREADTQYF
>TRBJ2-1|TRBV6-5|NA|TRBD2
TGTGCCAGCAGTTACTCATGGGGGGGGGAGCAGTTCTTC
CASSYSWGGEQFF
>TRBJ1-2|TRBV5-1|once|TRBD1
TGCGCCAGCAGTCTGACGCAGGGGGCTGAGTATGGCTACACCTTC
CASSLTQGAEYGYTF
>TRBJ1-4|TRBV7-8|once|NA
TGTGCCAGCAGCCGCAAAGACGGGGGTAATGAAAAACTGTTTTTT
CASSRKDGGNEKLFF
>TRBJ2-1|TRBV10-3|NA|NA
TGTGCCATCAGTGGACGCAGCGATTACAATGAGCAGTTCTTC
CAISGRSDYNEQFF
>TRBJ2-5|TRBV3-1/TRBV3-2|NA|NA
TGTGCCAGTCGGACTAATCAAGAGACCCAGTACTTC
CASRTNQETQYF
>TRBJ2-2|TRBV11-2|NA|NA
TGTGCCAGCAGCTTAGATCCAGGTACCGGGGAGCTGTTTTTT
CASSLDPGTGELFF
>TRBJ1-2|TRBV30|NA|NA
TGTGCCTATTCCCCCTTCGGGGAGGACTATGGCTACACCTTC
CAYSPFGEDYGYTF
>TRBJ2-3|TRBV19|NA|NA
TGTGCCAGTAGTACAGGCGCTAGCACAGATACGCAGTATTTT
CASSTGASTDTQYF
>TRBJ2-5|TRBV3-1/TRBV3-2|NA|NA
TGTGCCAGCAGCCCTCAGGGGGGTCTTCAAGAGACCCAGTACTTC
CASSPQGGLQETQYF
>TRBJ2-2|TRBV27|NA|NA
TGTGCCAGCAGTCCCCAGGGGCCCCCGAACACCGGGGAGCTGTTTTTT
CASSPQGPPNTGELFF
>TRBJ2-7|TRBV4-3|NA|NA
TGCGCCAGCAGCCAAGTACTACAGGGTACGGCTCCGCAGTACTTC
CASSQVLQGTAPQYF
>TRBJ2-7|TRBV29-1|NA|NA
TGCAGCGCCCGGGGTGGCGGCTACTCCTACGAGCAGTACTTC
CSARGGGYSYEQYF
>TRBJ1-5|TRBV6-2/TRBV6-3|few|NA
TGTGCCAGCAGCCAACCTACGTGGGGGACAAATCAGCCCCAGCATTTT
CASSQPTWGTNQPQHF
>TRBJ2-3|TRBV10-3|NA|TRBD2
TGTGCCATCAACCTAGCGGGTCCCACAGATACGCAGTATTTT
CAINLAGPTDTQYF
>TRBJ2-7|TRBV5-1|NA|NA
TGCGCCAGCAGCTTGGGGGTCGGGGCCTACGAGCAGTACTTC
CASSLGVGAYEQYF
>TRBJ1-1|TRBV10-2|NA|NA
TGCGCCAGCAGTGAGGGCGGGGAAGCTTTCTTT
CASSEGGEAFF
>TRBJ1-5|TRBV6-1|NA|TRBD1
TGTGCCAGCAGTGAGTTGGGACAGGGAAACAATCAGCCCCAGCATTTT
CASSELGQGNNQPQHF
>TRBJ1-4|TRBV4-2|NA|NA
TGTGCCAGCAGCCAAGAGGACAGAGATGAAAAACTGTTTTTT
CASSQEDRDEKLFF